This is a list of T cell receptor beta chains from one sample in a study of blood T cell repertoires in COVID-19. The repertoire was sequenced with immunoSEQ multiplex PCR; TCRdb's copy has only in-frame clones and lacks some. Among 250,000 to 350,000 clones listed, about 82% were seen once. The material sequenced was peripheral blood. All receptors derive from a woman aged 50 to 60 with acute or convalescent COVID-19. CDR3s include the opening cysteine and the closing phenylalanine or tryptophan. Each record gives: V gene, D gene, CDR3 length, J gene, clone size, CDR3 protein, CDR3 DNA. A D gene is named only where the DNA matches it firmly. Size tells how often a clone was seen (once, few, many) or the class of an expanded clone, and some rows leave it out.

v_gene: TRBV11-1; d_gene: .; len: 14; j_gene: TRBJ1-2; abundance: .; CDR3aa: CASSFDRINYGYTF; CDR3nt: TGTGCCAGCAGCTTTGACAGGATTAACTATGGCTACACCTTC
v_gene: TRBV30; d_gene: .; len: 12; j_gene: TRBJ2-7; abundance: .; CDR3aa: CAWSVGSYEQYF; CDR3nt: TGTGCCTGGAGTGTGGGCAGCTACGAGCAGTACTTC
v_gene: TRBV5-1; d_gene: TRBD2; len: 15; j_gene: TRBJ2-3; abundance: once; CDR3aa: CASSPGLAGADTQYF; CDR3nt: TGCGCCAGCAGCCCCGGACTAGCGGGAGCAGATACGCAGTATTTT
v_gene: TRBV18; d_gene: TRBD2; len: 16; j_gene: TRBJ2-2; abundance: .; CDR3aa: CASSPPSSGLTGELFF; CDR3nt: TGTGCCAGCTCACCACCCTCTAGCGGACTCACCGGGGAGCTGTTTTTT
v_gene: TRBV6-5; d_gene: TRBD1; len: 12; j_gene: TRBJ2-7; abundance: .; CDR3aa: CASRNRGYEQYF; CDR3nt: TGTGCCAGCAGAAACAGGGGCTACGAGCAGTACTTC
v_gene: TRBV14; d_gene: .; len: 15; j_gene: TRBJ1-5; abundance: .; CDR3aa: CASSPSGNSNQPQHF; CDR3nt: TGTGCCAGCAGCCCTTCAGGGAACAGCAATCAGCCCCAGCATTTT
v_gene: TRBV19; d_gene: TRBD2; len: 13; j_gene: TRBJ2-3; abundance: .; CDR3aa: CAAGERGTDTQYF; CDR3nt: TGTGCGGCGGGAGAACGGGGCACAGATACGCAGTATTTT
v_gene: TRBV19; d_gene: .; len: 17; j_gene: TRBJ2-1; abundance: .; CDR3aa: CASSIRDPISSYNEQFF; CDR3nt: TGTGCCAGTAGTATACGGGATCCTATCTCCTCCTACAATGAGCAGTTCTTC
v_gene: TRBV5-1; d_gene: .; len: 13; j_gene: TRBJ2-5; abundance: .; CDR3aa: CASSSGGGETQYF; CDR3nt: TGCGCCAGCAGCTCTGGGGGCGGGGAGACCCAGTACTTC
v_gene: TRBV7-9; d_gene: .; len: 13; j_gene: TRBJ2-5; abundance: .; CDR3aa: CASSYRNQETQYF; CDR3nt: TGTGCCAGCAGCTACAGGAATCAAGAGACCCAGTACTTC
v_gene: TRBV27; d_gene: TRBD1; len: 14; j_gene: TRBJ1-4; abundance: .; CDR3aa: CASSLAGGIEKLFF; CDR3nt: TGTGCCAGCAGTCTGGCAGGGGGCATTGAAAAACTGTTTTTT
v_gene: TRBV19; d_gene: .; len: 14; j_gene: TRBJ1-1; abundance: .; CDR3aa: CASSIRGSGTEAFF; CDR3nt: TGTGCCAGTAGTATAAGGGGGTCGGGCACTGAAGCTTTCTTT
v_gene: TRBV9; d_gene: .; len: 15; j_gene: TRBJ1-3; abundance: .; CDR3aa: CASSVAGTLVNTIYF; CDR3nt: TGTGCCAGCAGCGTAGCCGGGACATTGGTTAACACCATATATTTT
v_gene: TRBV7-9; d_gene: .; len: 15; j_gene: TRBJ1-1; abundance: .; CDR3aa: CASSSEYRENTEAFF; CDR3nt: TGTGCCAGCAGCTCCGAGTACAGGGAGAACACTGAAGCTTTCTTT
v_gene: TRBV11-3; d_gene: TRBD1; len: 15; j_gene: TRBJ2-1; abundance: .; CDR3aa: CASSLVGTGVNEQFF; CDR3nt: TGTGCCAGCAGCTTAGTTGGGACAGGGGTGAATGAGCAGTTCTTC
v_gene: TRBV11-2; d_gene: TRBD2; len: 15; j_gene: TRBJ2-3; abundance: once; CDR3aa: CASSLTSGLTDTQYF; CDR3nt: TGTGCCAGCAGCTTAACTAGCGGACTCACAGATACGCAGTATTTT
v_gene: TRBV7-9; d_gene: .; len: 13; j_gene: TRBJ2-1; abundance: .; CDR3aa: CASSLLPGNEQFF; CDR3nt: TGTGCCAGCAGCTTACTCCCGGGGAATGAGCAGTTCTTC
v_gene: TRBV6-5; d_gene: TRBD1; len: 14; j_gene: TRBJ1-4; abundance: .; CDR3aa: CASKGDRANEKLFF; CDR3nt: TGTGCCAGTAAGGGGGACAGGGCTAATGAAAAACTGTTTTTT
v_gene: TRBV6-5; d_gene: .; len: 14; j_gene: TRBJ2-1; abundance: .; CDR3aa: CASSSRESYNEQFF; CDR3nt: TGTGCCAGCAGTTCCAGGGAATCCTACAATGAGCAGTTCTTC
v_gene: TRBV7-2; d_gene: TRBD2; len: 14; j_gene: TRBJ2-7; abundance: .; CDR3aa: CASSHPGGYYEQYF; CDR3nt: TGTGCCAGCAGCCACCCGGGGGGGTACTACGAGCAGTACTTC
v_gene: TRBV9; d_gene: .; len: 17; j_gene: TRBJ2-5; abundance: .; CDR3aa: CASSVGGFAGLQETQYF; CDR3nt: TGTGCCAGCAGCGTAGGGGGGTTCGCGGGGCTCCAAGAGACCCAGTACTTC
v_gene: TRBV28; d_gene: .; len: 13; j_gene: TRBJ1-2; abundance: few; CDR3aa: CASNRNRDYGYTF; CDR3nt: TGTGCCAGCAACCGAAACAGGGACTATGGCTACACCTTC
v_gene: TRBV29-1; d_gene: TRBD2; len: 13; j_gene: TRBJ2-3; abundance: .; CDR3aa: CSVQRERTDTQYF; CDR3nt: TGCAGCGTTCAGCGGGAGAGGACAGATACGCAGTATTTT
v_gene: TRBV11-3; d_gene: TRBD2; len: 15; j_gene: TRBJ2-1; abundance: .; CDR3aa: CASSLGTRTSDEQFF; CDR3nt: TGTGCCAGCAGCTTAGGGACCAGGACTAGCGATGAGCAGTTCTTC
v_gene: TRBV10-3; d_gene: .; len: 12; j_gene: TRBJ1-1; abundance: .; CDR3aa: CASNRVNTEAFF; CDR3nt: TGTGCCTCGAACAGGGTGAACACTGAAGCTTTCTTT
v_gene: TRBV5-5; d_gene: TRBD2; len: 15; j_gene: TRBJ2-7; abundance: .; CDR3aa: CASSLGASGSVKQYF; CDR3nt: TGTGCCAGCAGCTTGGGGGCTAGCGGGAGTGTCAAGCAGTACTTC
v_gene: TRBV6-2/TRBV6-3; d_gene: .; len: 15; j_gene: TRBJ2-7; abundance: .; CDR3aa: CASSYSAGQHYEQYF; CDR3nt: TGTGCCAGCAGTTACTCTGCGGGACAGCACTACGAGCAGTACTTC
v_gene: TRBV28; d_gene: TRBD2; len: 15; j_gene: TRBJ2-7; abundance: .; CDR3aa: CASMGISGRPYEQYF; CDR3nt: TGTGCCAGCATGGGAATCAGCGGGAGGCCCTACGAGCAGTACTTC
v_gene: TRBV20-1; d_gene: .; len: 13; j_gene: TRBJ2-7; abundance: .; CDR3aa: CSACAPPSYEQYF; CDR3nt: TGCAGTGCTTGTGCCCCTCCTTCTTACGAGCAGTACTTC
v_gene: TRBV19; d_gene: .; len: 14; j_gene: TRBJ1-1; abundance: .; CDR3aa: CASSPWTSNTEAFF; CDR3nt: TGTGCCAGTAGTCCCTGGACAAGTAACACTGAAGCTTTCTTT
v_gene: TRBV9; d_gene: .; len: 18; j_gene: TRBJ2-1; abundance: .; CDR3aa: CASSVGRLSSAYYNEQFF; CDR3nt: TGTGCCAGCAGCGTAGGCCGGTTATCGAGCGCCTACTACAATGAGCAGTTCTTC
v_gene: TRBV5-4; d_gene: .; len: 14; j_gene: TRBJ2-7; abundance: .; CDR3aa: CASSSQGALNEQYF; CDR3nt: TGTGCCAGCAGCTCACAGGGTGCTCTAAACGAGCAGTACTTC
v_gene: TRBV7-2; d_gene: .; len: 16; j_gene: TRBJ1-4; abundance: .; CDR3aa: CASSLTYRVNNEKLFF; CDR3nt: TGTGCCAGCAGCTTAACCTACAGGGTGAATAATGAAAAACTGTTTTTT
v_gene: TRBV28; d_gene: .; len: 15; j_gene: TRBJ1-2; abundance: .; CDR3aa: CASTPAQGPTYGYTF; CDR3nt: TGTGCCAGCACTCCTGCACAGGGACCCACCTATGGCTACACCTTC
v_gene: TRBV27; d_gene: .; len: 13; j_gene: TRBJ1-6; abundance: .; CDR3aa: CASSPKPRSPLHF; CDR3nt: TGTGCCAGCAGTCCCAAGCCCCGTTCACCCCTCCACTTT
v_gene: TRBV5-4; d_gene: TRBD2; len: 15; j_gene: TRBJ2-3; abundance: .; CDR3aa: CASRSTSGSTDTQYF; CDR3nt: TGTGCCAGCAGGTCGACTAGCGGGAGCACAGATACGCAGTATTTT
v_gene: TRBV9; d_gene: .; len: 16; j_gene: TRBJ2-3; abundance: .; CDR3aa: CASSVVGAPGPDTQYF; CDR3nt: TGTGCCAGCAGCGTAGTGGGGGCCCCGGGCCCAGATACGCAGTATTTT
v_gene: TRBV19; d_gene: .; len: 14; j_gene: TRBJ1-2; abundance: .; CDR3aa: CASSDAFRPHGYTF; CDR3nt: TGTGCCAGTTCCGACGCCTTCAGGCCTCATGGCTACACCTTC
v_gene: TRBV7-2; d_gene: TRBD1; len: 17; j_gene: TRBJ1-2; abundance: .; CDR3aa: CASSSTGAYAFNYGYTF; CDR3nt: TGTGCCAGCAGCTCCACAGGGGCTTACGCCTTTAACTATGGCTACACCTTC
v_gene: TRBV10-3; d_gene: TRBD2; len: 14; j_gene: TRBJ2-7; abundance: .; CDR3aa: CAISAAGGPHEQYF; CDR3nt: TGTGCCATCAGTGCTGCGGGGGGACCCCACGAGCAGTACTTC
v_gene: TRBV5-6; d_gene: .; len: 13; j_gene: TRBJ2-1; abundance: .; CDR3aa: CASSLDLGDEQFF; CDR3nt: TGTGCCAGCAGCTTGGACTTGGGAGATGAGCAGTTCTTC
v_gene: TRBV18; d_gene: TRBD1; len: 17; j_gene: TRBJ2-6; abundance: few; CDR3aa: CASSPLQTGAGANVLTF; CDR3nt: TGTGCCAGCTCACCACTCCAGACAGGGGCCGGGGCCAACGTCCTGACTTTC
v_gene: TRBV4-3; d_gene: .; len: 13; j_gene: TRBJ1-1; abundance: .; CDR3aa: CASSQDGGIGAFF; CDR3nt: TGCGCCAGCAGCCAAGATGGTGGCATCGGGGCTTTCTTT
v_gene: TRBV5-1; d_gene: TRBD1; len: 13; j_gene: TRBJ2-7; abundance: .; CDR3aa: CASSLGQGGEQYF; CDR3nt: TGCGCCAGCAGCCTCGGACAGGGCGGCGAGCAGTACTTC
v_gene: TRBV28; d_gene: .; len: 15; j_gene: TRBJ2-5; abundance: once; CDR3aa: CASSTPQEAQETQYF; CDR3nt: TGTGCCAGCAGCACTCCACAGGAAGCCCAAGAGACCCAGTACTTC
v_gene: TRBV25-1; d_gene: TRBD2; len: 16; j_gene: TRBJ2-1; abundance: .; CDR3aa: CASSESAAGVENEQFF; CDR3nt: TGTGCCAGCAGTGAATCGGCTGCGGGAGTAGAAAATGAGCAGTTCTTC
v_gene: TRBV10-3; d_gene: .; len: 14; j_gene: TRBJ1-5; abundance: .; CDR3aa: CAISDGRADQPQHF; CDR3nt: TGTGCCATCAGTGACGGCAGGGCAGATCAGCCCCAGCATTTT
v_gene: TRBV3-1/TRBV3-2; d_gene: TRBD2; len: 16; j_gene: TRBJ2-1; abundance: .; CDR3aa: CASSREGLASYNEQFF; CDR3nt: TGTGCCAGCAGCCGAGAGGGACTAGCTTCCTACAATGAGCAGTTCTTC
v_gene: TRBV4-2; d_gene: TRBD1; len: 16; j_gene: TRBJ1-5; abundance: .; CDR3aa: CASSQEGTAYNQPQHF; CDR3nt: TGTGCCAGCAGCCAAGAAGGGACAGCTTACAATCAGCCCCAGCATTTT
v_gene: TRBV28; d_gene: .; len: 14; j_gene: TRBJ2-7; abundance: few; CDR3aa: CASSWGGASYEQYF; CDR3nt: TGTGCCAGCAGTTGGGGGGGGGCCTCCTACGAGCAGTACTTC
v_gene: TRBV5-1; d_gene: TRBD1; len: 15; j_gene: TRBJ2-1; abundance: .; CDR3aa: CASSPYRGSYNEQFF; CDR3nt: TGCGCCAGCAGCCCATACAGGGGGAGCTACAATGAGCAGTTCTTC
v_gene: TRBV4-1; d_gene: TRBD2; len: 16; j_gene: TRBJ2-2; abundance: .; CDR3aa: CASSQRASGRGGELFF; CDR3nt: TGCGCCAGCAGCCAACGGGCGAGCGGGAGGGGCGGGGAGCTGTTTTTT
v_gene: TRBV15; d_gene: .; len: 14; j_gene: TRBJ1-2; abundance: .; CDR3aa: CATSRGQSTYGYTF; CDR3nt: TGTGCCACCAGCAGAGGACAGTCTACCTATGGCTACACCTTC
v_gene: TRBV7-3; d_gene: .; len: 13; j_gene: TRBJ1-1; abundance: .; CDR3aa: CASSQQGGTEAFF; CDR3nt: TGTGCCAGCAGCCAACAGGGTGGCACTGAAGCTTTCTTT
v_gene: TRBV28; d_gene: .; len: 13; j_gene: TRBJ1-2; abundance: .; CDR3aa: CASSLGMGYGYTF; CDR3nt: TGTGCCAGCAGCCTCGGGATGGGGTATGGCTACACCTTC
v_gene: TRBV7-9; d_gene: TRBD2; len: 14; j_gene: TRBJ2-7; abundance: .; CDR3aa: CASSLGLADYEQYF; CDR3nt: TGTGCCAGCAGCTTAGGGCTAGCGGACTACGAGCAGTACTTC
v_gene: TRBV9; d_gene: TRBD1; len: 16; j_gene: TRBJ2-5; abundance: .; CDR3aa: CASSVGAGGGGETQYF; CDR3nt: TGTGCCAGCAGCGTAGGGGCAGGGGGCGGTGGAGAGACCCAGTACTTC
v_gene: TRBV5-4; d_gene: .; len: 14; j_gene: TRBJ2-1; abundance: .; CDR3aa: CAGSERGPYNEQFF; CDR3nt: TGTGCCGGGAGCGAGAGAGGTCCCTACAATGAGCAGTTCTTC
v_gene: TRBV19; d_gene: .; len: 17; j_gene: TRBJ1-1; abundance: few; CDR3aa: CASSLRNPGLTNTEAFF; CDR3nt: TGTGCCAGTAGTCTAAGAAATCCGGGTCTGACGAACACTGAAGCTTTCTTT
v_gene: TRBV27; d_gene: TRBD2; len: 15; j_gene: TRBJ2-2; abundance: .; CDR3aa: CASSLLGEGTGELFF; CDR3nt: TGTGCCAGCAGTTTGCTAGGGGAGGGGACCGGGGAGCTGTTTTTT